This passage covers 19 T cell receptor beta chains from one sample sequenced in a study of Ad26.COV2.S vaccination and SARS-CoV-2 variants. Treatment given: some 19 received Ad26.COV2.S at low or high dose, single or two shots; 5 received placebo; per-sample allocation not given. It was on day 63 after the first vaccine or placebo injection that samples were taken. The data were produced by immunoSEQ multiplex PCR, yet TCRdb's version contains in-frame clones alone and is incomplete. The sample has roughly 300,000 clones, about 87% seen once. Here the sequenced sample was peripheral blood, taken in a trial of Ad26.COV2.S vaccine versus placebo. The receptors derive from a person aged 18 to 65 who received the Ad26.COV2.S COVID-19 vaccine or a placebo.

The chain uses TRBV19 and TRBJ2-2, with TRBD1 matching over 7 bases. Germline values: CDR1 LNHDA, CDR2 SQIVND (reference sequence). This CDR3 is 15 amino acids long. After removal of 5 bases from V and 0 bases from J, the junction contained 3 bases not matched to a gene. CDR3 nucleotide sequence: TGTGCCAGTAGTCGGACAGGCTCGAACACCGGGGAGCTGTTTTTT. Its translation: CASSRTGSNTGELFF.

The gene calls are TRBV6-5 and TRBJ1-4, with D maybe TRBD1 (5 bases). Germline lookup yields CDR1 MNHEY and CDR2 SVGAGI. The CDR3 extends over 14 amino acids. V gave up 4 bases and J gave up 5 bases, with 11 bases separating them. For the CDR3, the DNA is TGTGCCAGCAGTTGGGACCGGAGGAATGAAAAACTGTTTTTT. This gives the protein CASSWDRRNEKLFF.

V usage is TRBV30 and J usage is TRBJ2-5; TRBD2 aligns across 13 bases. With 1 base clipped from V and 4 bases from J, the junction kept 9 bases outside the gene matches. The CDR3 consists of 17 residues. Germline lookup yields CDR1 GTSNPN and CDR2 SVGIG (reference sequence). CDR3 in amino acids: CAWSARRTSGSPETQYF. CDR3 sequence (DNA): TGTGCCTGGAGTGCCAGACGGACTAGCGGGAGTCCAGAGACCCAGTACTTC.

The J gene is TRBJ1-3, the V gene TRBV9; a possible D gene is TRBD1 (6 bases). This CDR3 has 16 residues. The ends were cut back, 4 bases at V and 2 bases at J, with 16 bases in the middle. Germline V gene data show CDR1 as SGDLS and CDR2 as YYNGEE. CDR3 in amino acids: CASSPVSGGPGNTIYF. The CDR3 coding sequence is TGTGCCAGCAGCCCGGTTTCCGGGGGGCCTGGAAACACCATATATTTT.

In the case of this clone: One junction end does not reproduce the germline sequence, and a read error may be involved. The gene calls are TRBV6-1 and TRBJ1-5, with 9 positions matching TRBD1. The CDR3 extends over 15 amino acids. Germline V CDR1 and CDR2: MNHNS, SASEGT. The CDR3 spells CASSEGQGINQPQHF. The CDR3 bases are TGTGCCAGCAGCGAAGGACAGGGGATCAATCAGCCCCAGCATTTT.

V gene TRBV19 combines with J gene TRBJ2-1; TRBD2 matches 10 bases. V shed 5 bases and J 6 bases; nucleotides not matched to a gene: 4. Germline CDR1 reads LNHDA; CDR2 reads SQIVND (reference sequence). This CDR3 comprises 14 residues. For the CDR3, the DNA is TGTGCCAGTAGTTCTAGCGGGAGAAGCAATGAGCAGTTCTTC. It is translated as CASSSSGRSNEQFF.

This chain connects TRBV7-3 to TRBJ2-1; TRBD2 agrees at 11 bases. Germline CDR1 reads SGHTA; CDR2 reads FQGTGA. CDR3 length equals 16 residues. Germline trimming cut 2 bases from V and 7 bases from J; bases unmatched to any gene: 7. CDR3 nucleotide sequence: TGTGCCAGCAGCTTAGAGGGACTAGCGGCCTCTAATGAGCAGTTCTTC. This gives the protein CASSLEGLAASNEQFF.

The chain's CDR3 is CASSLDPPEAFF. Here the CDR3 DNA reads TGTGCCAGCAGCTTAGACCCCCCTGAAGCTTTCTTT. The chain links TRBV11-2 to TRBJ1-1; D unresolved. The CDR3 extends over 12 amino acids. Looked up from germline, CDR1 is SGHAT and CDR2 is FQNNGV. The V end was cut by 0 bases, the J end by 6 bases, with 5 bases between.

The chain combines TRBV27 with TRBJ2-7, with D possibly TRBD2 on 5 matching bases. Trimming cost V 6 bases and J 5 bases, with 23 bases left between them. The CDR3 sequence is 16 residues long. Germline CDR1 is MNHEY and CDR2 is SMNVEV (reference sequence). This CDR3 reads CASRTDRTAGADEQYF. The CDR3 bases are TGTGCCAGCAGAACCGACCGGACGGCCGGAGCGGACGAGCAGTACTTC.

There are a few counts of this clone. This chain connects TRBV2 to TRBJ2-5, with TRBD2 identical over 12 bases. The CDR3 extends over 17 amino acids. The junction had 7 bases not matched to a gene; V was cut back by 0 bases and J by 5 bases. Looked up from germline, CDR1 is SNHLY and CDR2 is FYNNEI. CDR3 coding DNA: TGTGCCAGCAGTGAAGCGAAGGCTAGCGGGGGGGTGGAGACCCAGTACTTC. Amino acid sequence: CASSEAKASGGVETQYF. The complete variable domain, with remaining parts taken from reference TRBV2 and TRBJ2-5, reads EPEVTQTPSHQVTQMGQEVILRCVPISNHLYFYWYRQILGQKVEFLVSFYNNEISEKSEIFDDQFSVERPDGSNFTLKIRSTKLEDSAMYFCASSEAKASGGVETQYFGPGTRLLVL.

J is TRBJ2-2 and V is TRBV9; 7 bases align to TRBD1. Looked up from germline, CDR1 is SGDLS and CDR2 is YYNGEE. There are 18 residues in the CDR3. Trimming at V came to 0 bases and at J to 0 bases, leaving 8 bases not matched to a gene. The CDR3 DNA reads as TGTGCCAGCAGCGTAGACCTCCCGGGACAGACGAACACCGGGGAGCTGTTTTTT. This encodes CASSVDLPGQTNTGELFF.

To note about this clone: Other DNA sequences of this sample code for an identical CDR3. The chain employs TRBV9 and TRBJ2-1, with TRBD2 identical over 11 bases. This CDR3 is 15 amino acids long. J lost 3 bases, V lost 2 bases, and 1 base had no gene match. CDR1 SGDLS and CDR2 YYNGEE come from the germline V gene. The CDR3, as DNA: TGTGCCAGCAGCGTCACTAGCGGGAGCTACAATGAGCAGTTCTTC. This translates into CASSVTSGSYNEQFF.

V usage is TRBV6-2 or TRBV6-3 and J usage is TRBJ1-4, with D unclear. The V end was cut by 4 bases, the J end by 10 bases, with 22 bases between. This CDR3 spans 16 amino acids. Germline CDR1 and CDR2: MNHEY and SVGEGT. The CDR3 nucleotides read TGTGCCAGCAGTTTCGCCCTACGGACCAACCCAGGAAAACTGTTTTTT. Translation: CASSFALRTNPGKLFF.

This chain joins TRBV3-1 (or the pseudogene TRBV3-2) and TRBJ1-1; the D gene is possibly TRBD1 (5 bases). V shed 1 base and J shed 4 bases, with 10 bases lying between them. The CDR3 length is 14 residues. Germline assignment: CDR1 LGHDT and CDR2 YNNKEL (reference sequence). This chain's CDR3 is CASSQGGFGTEAFF. The CDR3 nucleotides are TGTGCCAGCAGCCAAGGGGGGTTTGGCACTGAAGCTTTCTTT.

This clone has a handful of counts. The V and J genes are TRBV5-1 and TRBJ2-3; 9 bases fit TRBD2. Per germline, CDR1 SGHRS and CDR2 YFSETQ. CDR3 length: 15 amino acids. The trim removed 3 bases at V and 2 bases at J, leaving 4 bases unmatched. The CDR3 reads CASSYSGGTTDTQYF. The CDR3 DNA reads TGCGCCAGCAGCTACAGCGGGGGGACCACAGATACGCAGTATTTT.

The rearrangement joins TRBV4-2 to TRBJ1-2; D gene unclear. The V gene's germline CDR1 is LGHNA and CDR2 YNFKEQ. Trimming removed 0 bases at V and 4 bases at J, with 9 bases between. The CDR3 loop spans 14 amino acids. The CDR3 sequence is CASSQEGSAYGYTF. The CDR3, as DNA: TGTGCCAGCAGCCAAGAGGGGAGCGCCTATGGCTACACCTTC.

This chain uses TRBV5-6 with TRBJ1-4; D unclear. V lost 2 bases, J lost 6 bases, and 11 bases lay in between. Germline V gene lookup returns CDR1 SGHDT and CDR2 YYEEEE. The CDR3 is 14 amino acids. The CDR3 DNA is TGTGCCAGCAGCTTACCCGAGCGCGATGAAAAACTGTTTTTT. This gives the protein CASSLPERDEKLFF. Supplemented by reference TRBV5-6 and TRBJ1-4, the full variable domain reads DAGVTQSPTHLIKTRGQQVTLRCSPKSGHDTVSWYQQALGQGPQFIFQYYEEEERQRGNFPDRFSGHQFPNYSSELNVNALLLGDSALYLCASSLPERDEKLFFGSGTQLSVL.

This clone was detected only once. This chain uses TRBV10-3 with TRBJ2-1, with 9 positions matching TRBD2. The V segment lost 4 bases and the J segment 9 bases; nucleotides outside the gene matches: 10. This CDR3 is built from 15 residues. Germline V CDR1 and CDR2: ENHRY, SYGVKD. CDR3: CAISGLAGVEGEQFF. DNA of the CDR3: TGTGCCATCAGTGGTTTAGCGGGAGTCGAAGGTGAGCAGTTCTTC.

The chain links TRBV29-1 to TRBJ2-7; a weak D match, TRBD1 (6 bases). V was cut by 6 bases and J by 2 bases, with 17 bases left in between. Germline V lookup: CDR1 SQVTM, CDR2 ANQGSEA. The CDR3 runs 14 residues. CDR3 nucleotides: TGCAGCGTCGAGCCGCTGGACAGTACCTACGAGCAGTACTTC. It translates to CSVEPLDSTYEQYF.